Below, 30 T cell receptor beta chains from the same sample are listed, as sequenced in a study of persistence of HIV-infected CD4 T cells. These receptors have no known antigen. Nonspecific anti-CD3/anti-CD28 bead stimulation represents the broad CD4+ T cell repertoire. Sorting selected CD4+ T cells upregulating both CD40 ligand and CD69. The libraries were made with immunoSEQ version 4 in survey mode. The table came from immunoSEQ multiplex PCR; TCRdb's copy has only in-frame clones and leaves some out. The data show tens of thousands of clones, with 90% seen just once and 3.3% held by the top ten. This specimen was CD4+ T cells sorted from PBMCs after 18-hour stimulation, taken from a patient who received antiretroviral therapy. These receptors came from an adult woman with HIV who was CMV-seropositive.

The chain employs TRBV7-8 and TRBJ1-3; D gene uncertain. Trimming removed 5 bases at V and 1 base at J, with 21 bases between. This CDR3 contains 18 residues. CDR1 and CDR2 (germline): SGHVS, FQNEAQ. The CDR3 DNA reads TGTGCCAGCAGCGCAAACAAGGTCTGGGGATATTCTGGAAACACCATATATTTT. Protein sequence: CASSANKVWGYSGNTIYF.

CDR3 DNA: TGTGCCAGCAGCTTAGGAAGTGGGTGGTCCTACGAGCAGTACTTC. Its translation: CASSLGSGWSYEQYF. The chain has TRBV7-2 and TRBJ2-7; D unresolved. Germline V gives CDR1 SGHTA, CDR2 FQGNSA. The V gene lost 1 base and the J gene lost 1 base, with 11 bases spanning the gap. The CDR3 spans 15 residues.

The chain links TRBV20-1 to TRBJ1-1, with 7 bases that match TRBD1. Looked up from germline, CDR1 is DFQATT and CDR2 is SNEGSKA (reference sequence). The CDR3 covers 14 residues. Trimming at V came to 3 bases and at J to 0 bases, leaving 4 bases not matched to a gene. Here the CDR3 DNA reads TGCAGTGCTAGTAAGGGGGCTATGAACACTGAAGCTTTCTTT. The encoded protein is CSASKGAMNTEAFF.

This chain joins TRBV6-5 and TRBJ1-6; no reliable D call. Germline-derived CDR1 and CDR2 are MNHEY and SVGAGI. V lost 8 bases and J 8 bases, leaving 10 bases between the germline ends. The length of the CDR3 is 12 residues. The CDR3 region has the DNA TGTGCCAGCCCCTTCCTCCATTCACCCCTCCACTTT. Translated: CASPFLHSPLHF.

V is TRBV18 and J is TRBJ2-7; possibly TRBD1 or TRBD2 for D (5 bases each). Trimming took 4 bases from V and 3 from J, leaving 7 bases between them. The CDR3 loop spans 12 amino acids. Germline assignment: CDR1 KGHSH and CDR2 LQKENI. CDR3 in amino acids: CASSRDVYEQYF. In DNA, the CDR3 is TGTGCCAGCTCACGGGACGTCTACGAGCAGTACTTC.

This clone was observed a few times. This chain connects TRBV10-1 to TRBJ1-1; D call uncertain. This CDR3 is 12 amino acids long. Germline V gene lookup returns CDR1 WNHNN and CDR2 SYGVQD (reference sequence). V shed 3 bases and J shed 8 bases, with 10 bases lying between them. The CDR3 sequence: CASSENQDEAFF. The CDR3 DNA reads as TGCGCCAGCAGTGAAAATCAGGACGAAGCTTTCTTT.

V and J are TRBV7-8 and TRBJ2-1, with 13 nucleotides matching TRBD2. In germline, CDR1 is SGHVS, CDR2 FQNEAQ. With V trimmed by 2 bases and J by 7 bases, 8 bases remained unmatched. The CDR3 runs 17 residues. In nucleotides, the CDR3 is TGTGCCAGCAGCTTAAGGACTAGCGGGAGTGGTAGGAATGAGCAGTTCTTC. It yields the protein CASSLRTSGSGRNEQFF. The variable domain in full, completed from reference TRBV7-8 and TRBJ2-1, reads GAGVSQSPRYKVAKRGQDVALRCDPISGHVSLFWYQQALGQGPEFLTYFQNEAQLDKSGLPSDRFFAERPEGSVSTLKIQRTQQEDSAVYLCASSLRTSGSGRNEQFFGPGTRLTVL.

This clone has more than one count but fewer than ten. The genes are TRBV25-1 and TRBJ1-2; D ambiguous. CDR1 and CDR2 (germline): MGHDK, SYGVNS. The CDR3 is 12 residues long. V was clipped by 2 bases and J by 1 base, with 2 bases between them. CDR3 sequence (DNA): TGTGCCAGCAGTGAAAATAACTATGGCTACACCTTC. Translating it yields CASSENNYGYTF.

This chain connects TRBV9 to TRBJ1-2, with D maybe TRBD1 (6 bases). Germline V gene sequence: CDR1 SGDLS, CDR2 YYNGEE. V was pared by 4 bases and J by 2 bases, with 9 bases between. This CDR3 contains 13 residues. The CDR3 is CASSRTANYGYTF. In DNA form, the CDR3 reads TGTGCCAGCAGCCGGACAGCCAACTATGGCTACACCTTC.

The rearrangement links TRBV5-1 to TRBJ1-4; 7 bases line up with TRBD1. V lost 2 bases to trimming and J lost 4 bases; unmatched junction nucleotides: 5. This CDR3 is built from 15 residues. The germline V gene encodes CDR1 SGHRS and CDR2 YFSETQ. CDR3 sequence (DNA): TGCGCCAGCAGCTTCTCGACAGGGATTAATGAAAAACTGTTTTTT. Translated, it gives CASSFSTGINEKLFF.

The V call is TRBV9, the J call TRBJ1-2; D is ambiguous. Trimming took off 0 bases at V and 8 bases at J, with 14 bases between the two ends. The CDR3 contains 14 residues. CDR1 and CDR2 (germline): SGDLS, YYNGEE. CDR3 in amino acids: CASSVAVEVSGYTF. The CDR3 DNA reads TGTGCCAGCAGCGTAGCAGTTGAGGTGTCGGGCTACACCTTC.

This clone was seen only once. V and J are TRBV5-5 and TRBJ2-7, with TRBD1 matching 9 bases. Germline CDR1 is SGHKS and CDR2 is YYEKEE (reference sequence). CDR3 length: 15 residues. The trim removed 0 bases at V and 4 bases at J, leaving 5 bases unmatched. The CDR3 spells CASSLAGTGLYEQYF. CDR3 DNA sequence: TGTGCCAGCAGCTTGGCCGGGACAGGGCTGTACGAGCAGTACTTC.

The chain links TRBV7-3 to TRBJ1-4; 9 nucleotides match TRBD1. V shed 5 bases, J shed 5 bases, and the junction held 6 bases outside the gene matches. Germline-derived CDR1 and CDR2 are SGHTA and FQGTGA. The CDR3 is 15 residues long. The CDR3 protein is CASSPGQGPNEKLFF. The CDR3 nucleotides are TGTGCCAGCAGCCCAGGACAGGGGCCCAATGAAAAACTGTTTTTT.

This clone was found a few times. The J gene is TRBJ2-7, the V gene TRBV7-3; perhaps TRBD2 as D (7 bases). The V end was cut by 5 bases, the J end by 7 bases, with 21 bases between. The CDR3 contains 15 residues. Germline V gene data show CDR1 as SGHTA and CDR2 as FQGTGA. The CDR3 nucleotides read TGTGCCAGCAGCGCCCGGGGGGCGCTACCTGGAGAGCAGTACTTC. It specifies CASSARGALPGEQYF.

The chain combines TRBV19 with TRBJ2-3, with D possibly matching TRBD1 (5 bases). Trimming stripped 7 bases from V and 0 bases from J, with 11 bases between. Germline V CDR1 and CDR2: LNHDA, SQIVND (reference sequence). The CDR3 runs 14 residues. CDR3 nucleotide sequence: TGTGCCAGTAATGAGGACAAGAGCACAGATACGCAGTATTTT. It translates to CASNEDKSTDTQYF.

The chain links TRBV6-5 to TRBJ2-3, with D maybe TRBD2 (5 bases). The CDR3 has 14 amino acids. Germline V gives CDR1 MNHEY, CDR2 SVGAGI. Trimming pared 4 bases from V and 2 bases from J, leaving 10 bases between. CDR3 in DNA: TGTGCCAGCAGTTCGACTACCTCCACAGATACGCAGTATTTT. This sequence encodes CASSSTTSTDTQYF.

This CDR3 is CASRTGIQPQHF. The CDR3 DNA follows: TGTGCCAGTAGGACCGGAATCCAGCCCCAGCATTTT. V is TRBV19 and J is TRBJ1-5, with D unclear. The germline gives CDR1 LNHDA, CDR2 SQIVND (reference sequence). The CDR3 extends over 12 amino acids. V lost 6 bases and J lost 7, with 10 bases in between. Full variable domain (remainder filled in from reference TRBV19 and TRBJ1-5): DGGITQSPKYLFRKEGQNVTLSCEQNLNHDAMYWYRQDPGQGLRLIYYSQIVNDFQKGDIAEGYSVSREKKESFPLTVTSAQKNPTAFYLCASRTGIQPQHFGDGTRLSIL.

The chain combines TRBV20-1 with TRBJ2-7; TRBD2 aligns across 12 bases. Germline lookup yields CDR1 DFQATT and CDR2 SNEGSKA (reference sequence). This CDR3 spans 14 amino acids. The ends lost 3 bases at V and 5 bases at J; junction bases unmatched: 5. The CDR3 DNA is TGCAGTGCTAGTTATTCTAGCGGGAGGGACGAGCAGTACTTC. Translation gives CSASYSSGRDEQYF.

The count of this clone is one. V and J are TRBV11-2 and TRBJ2-7; a possible D gene is TRBD2 (7 bases). Germline V CDR1 and CDR2: SGHAT, FQNNGV. CDR3 length: 18 amino acids. V lost 1 base to trimming and J lost 2 bases, with 21 bases between them. The CDR3 coding sequence is TGTGCCAGCAGCTTAGGTTTTACGGTCGGGGGGCCGACCTACGAGCAGTACTTC. Its translation: CASSLGFTVGGPTYEQYF.

This sequence joins TRBV28 and TRBJ2-1; D could derive from TRBD1 or TRBD2 (5 bases each). Trimming left V 3 bases short and J 4 bases short, with 10 bases between. Per the germline V gene, CDR1 is MDHEN and CDR2 is SYDVKM. The CDR3 loop spans 14 amino acids. In DNA form, the CDR3 reads TGTGCCAGCAGTTTCCGGGGCAGTTACAATGAGCAGTTCTTC. As protein: CASSFRGSYNEQFF.

The CDR3 bases are TGTGCCAGCAGCTTGACCCCCGCGGGCGCGCAGTATTTT. Encoded protein: CASSLTPAGAQYF. V and J are TRBV5-5 and TRBJ2-3, with D maybe TRBD2 (5 bases). The V gene lost 1 base and the J gene lost 10 bases, with 13 bases spanning the gap. The CDR3 contains 13 residues. The V gene's germline CDR1 is SGHKS and CDR2 YYEKEE (reference sequence).

The V gene is TRBV19, the J gene TRBJ1-2, with TRBD1 matching over 10 bases. The V gene's germline CDR1 is LNHDA and CDR2 SQIVND (reference sequence). The V segment lost 5 bases and the J segment 5 bases; nucleotides outside the gene matches: 11. This CDR3 has 16 amino acids. This CDR3 is CASSVDRGERLYGYTF. CDR3 DNA: TGTGCCAGTAGTGTGGACAGGGGGGAGCGTCTATATGGCTACACCTTC.

V usage is TRBV5-1 and J usage is TRBJ1-6; TRBD1 matches 8 bases. The CDR3 sequence is 18 residues long. J lost 4 bases, V lost 4 bases, and 13 bases had no gene match. The V gene's germline CDR1 is SGHRS and CDR2 YFSETQ. The CDR3 DNA reads TGCGCCAGCAGCGCAACATACAGGGGGTCTTTTTATAATTCACCCCTCCACTTT. Protein: CASSATYRGSFYNSPLHF.

The chain combines TRBV7-2 with TRBJ1-2; D might be TRBD1 (6 bases). The ends were cut back, 6 bases at V and 0 bases at J, with 20 bases in the middle. The CDR3 extends over 17 amino acids. The germline V gene encodes CDR1 SGHTA and CDR2 FQGNSA. CDR3 DNA sequence: TGTGCCAGCAGTCGTGCAAGAGGGGGGAGTTCTAACTATGGCTACACCTTC. Protein sequence: CASSRARGGSSNYGYTF.

This clone has a single count. The rearrangement links TRBV29-1 to TRBJ1-2; TRBD1 is a possible D gene (5 bases). This CDR3 is built from 14 residues. CDR1 is SQVTM and CDR2 is ANQGSEA in the germline V gene. Trimming pared 0 bases from V and 8 bases from J, leaving 16 bases between. In DNA form, the CDR3 reads TGCAGCGTTGAAGATTCCCGCAGGGTTCACGGCTACACCTTC. This encodes CSVEDSRRVHGYTF.

The V and J genes are TRBV11-3 and TRBJ2-7; TRBD1 aligns across 9 bases. This CDR3 contains 15 residues. After removal of 5 bases from V and 2 bases from J, the junction contained 7 bases not matched to a gene. Germline CDR1 is SGHNT and CDR2 is YENEEA. The CDR3 DNA reads as TGTGCCAGCAGCCCCGGACAGGGGAGGGCCTACGAGCAGTACTTC. Amino acids: CASSPGQGRAYEQYF. Together with reference TRBV11-3 and TRBJ2-7, the CDR3 gives the full variable domain: EAGVVQSPRYKIIEKKQPVAFWCNPISGHNTLYWYLQNLGQGPELLIRYENEEAVDDSQLPKDRFSAERLKGVDSTLKIQPAELGDSAVYLCASSPGQGRAYEQYFGPGTRLTVT.

V usage is TRBV5-5 and J usage is TRBJ1-2; perhaps TRBD1 as D (5 bases). The CDR3 length is 15 residues. V dropped 0 bases and J dropped 5 bases, with 14 bases sitting between them. In germline, CDR1 is SGHKS, CDR2 YYEKEE (reference sequence). The CDR3 sequence: CASSLAMQGGYGYTF. The CDR3 DNA is TGTGCCAGCAGCTTGGCCATGCAGGGAGGATATGGCTACACCTTC.

This chain connects TRBV10-1 to TRBJ2-7; no definite D call. The CDR3 spans 14 residues. Trimming removed 5 bases at V and 0 bases at J, with 11 bases between. Germline lookup yields CDR1 WNHNN and CDR2 SYGVQD (reference sequence). This CDR3 is CASSSMTSSYEQYF. The CDR3 DNA follows: TGCGCCAGCAGTTCGATGACGAGCTCCTACGAGCAGTACTTC.

The rearrangement joins TRBV15 to TRBJ2-7; the match to TRBD2 covers 13 bases. The CDR3 is 16 residues long. With V trimmed by 0 bases and J by 6 bases, 5 bases remained unmatched. The germline gives CDR1 LNHNV, CDR2 YYDKDF (reference sequence). The CDR3 DNA reads TGTGCCACCAGCAGAGATTTACTAGCGGGAGGGGTCGAGCAGTACTTC. Translating gives CATSRDLLAGGVEQYF.

The rearrangement links TRBV2 to TRBJ2-1; TRBD1 matches 9 bases. This CDR3 is 15 amino acids long. CDR1 SNHLY and CDR2 FYNNEI come from the germline V gene. J was trimmed by 9 bases and V by 5 bases; bases with no gene match: 11. The CDR3, as DNA: TGTGCCAGCAGTAGCCGGGACAGGGTAATCAGTGAGCAGTTCTTC. It translates to CASSSRDRVISEQFF.